This entry features one T cell receptor beta chain sequence. The identical CDR3 is also encoded by other nucleotide sequences in the sample. The germline V gene has CDR1 SGHDT and CDR2 YYEEEE. The length of the CDR3 is 13 residues. V shed 2 bases and J shed 2 bases, with 5 bases lying between them. The data belong to a study of shared clonotypes between healthy human individuals. Assay: immunoSEQ multiplex PCR; the TCRdb copy retains only in-frame clones and omits some. Of a few million clones in the sample, just over 90% are singletons; the top ten hold under 0.45%. The chain couples TRBV5-6 to TRBJ1-5; D is uncertain. The sequenced sample was naive CD4+ T cells from PBMCs. Subset specified: CD45RA+ positively selected. This TCR came from a man aged 18 to 29 in good health. Some clones in this sample may be carry-over from other donors' samples. This CDR3 is CASSLRGNQPQHF. The CDR3 coding sequence is TGTGCCAGCAGCTTACGCGGCAATCAGCCCCAGCATTTT.